Below are 10 T cell receptor beta chains sequenced from a single sample in a study of technical replicates of blood from a handful of donors. Using immunoSEQ multiplex PCR, the repertoire was profiled, and TCRdb retains in-frame clones only, with some absent. The sample contains under 80,000 clones, 94% of which appear only once. Sequenced input: T cells isolated from PBMCs. The origin of the receptors is a human donor in good health.

The chain is built from TRBV6-5 and TRBJ2-5; the D gene is possibly TRBD2 (6 bases). Germline-derived CDR1 and CDR2 are MNHEY and SVGAGI. The CDR3 has 14 residues. V lost 2 bases and J lost 3, with 10 bases in between. CDR3 sequence reads: CASSYPGTEETQYF. CDR3 nucleotide sequence: TGTGCCAGCAGTTACCCCGGGACTGAAGAGACCCAGTACTTC.

The CDR3 sequence is CASSLVGAGSPLHF. CDR3 nucleotide sequence: TGCGCCAGCAGCTTGGTGGGGGCAGGTTCACCCCTCCACTTT. V and J are TRBV5-1 and TRBJ1-6; weak D call: TRBD1 (6 bases). V was shortened by 0 bases and J by 9 bases, with 10 bases between the two germline ends. This CDR3 spans 14 amino acids. Germline loops: CDR1 SGHRS, CDR2 YFSETQ.

This clone was counted a single time. The chain joins TRBV7-5 to TRBJ2-7; the table's D call, TRBD2, has no DNA check behind it. TRBV7-5 counts as a pseudogene. The CDR3 is 11 amino acids. The CDR3 DNA is TGTGTCACCCCGGTCTCCTACGAGCAGTACTTC. It codes for CVTPVSYEQYF.

Only a few counts were recorded for this clone. The J gene is TRBJ1-2, the V gene TRBV18; the match to TRBD1 covers 8 bases. Germline V lookup: CDR1 KGHSH, CDR2 LQKENI. The V segment lost 5 bases and the J segment 2 bases; nucleotides outside the gene matches: 7. CDR3 length: 15 amino acids. Written as DNA, the CDR3 is TGTGCCAGCTCAGCCAGGCAGGGGGCAAACTATGGCTACACCTTC. Protein sequence: CASSARQGANYGYTF.

V is TRBV28 and J is TRBJ2-5; 7 bases fit TRBD1. This CDR3 is 15 amino acids long. Per germline, CDR1 MDHEN and CDR2 SYDVKM. J lost 1 base, V lost 1 base, and 3 bases had no gene match. CDR3 coding DNA: TGTGCCAGCAGTTTATTAGGGGGCTCCCAAGAGACCCAGTACTTC. Its translation is CASSLLGGSQETQYF.

The chain is built from TRBV28 and TRBJ2-3, with D possibly TRBD1 on 5 matching bases. Germline V gene lookup returns CDR1 MDHEN and CDR2 SYDVKM. The CDR3 runs to 15 residues. V gave up 2 bases and J gave up 4 bases, with 13 bases separating them. The CDR3 DNA follows: TGTGCCAGCAGTTTAGCACAAGCAGGGCCAGATACGCAGTATTTT. Protein product: CASSLAQAGPDTQYF. The variable domain in full, completed from reference TRBV28 and TRBJ2-3, reads DVKVTQSSRYLVKRTGEKVFLECVQDMDHENMFWYRQDPGLGLRLIYFSYDVKMKEKGDIPEGYSVSREKKERFSLILESASTNQTSMYLCASSLAQAGPDTQYFGPGTRLTVL.

The V call is TRBV5-4, the J call TRBJ1-2, with a tentative D call TRBD1 (5 bases). CDR1 and CDR2 (germline): SGHNT, YYREEE (reference sequence). The CDR3 is 13 amino acids. Trimming took 3 bases from V and 1 from J, leaving 7 bases between them. Here the CDR3 DNA reads TGTGCCAGCAGCTATGACAGTAACTATGGCTACACCTTC. This encodes CASSYDSNYGYTF.

Here the CDR3 DNA reads TGTGCCAGCAGCGTTCGGCCCACCATACGGACAGGGTCTTCGTGGGGGAACACTGAAGCTTTCTTT. Translating gives CASSVRPTIRTGSSWGNTEAFF. This chain joins TRBV9 and TRBJ1-1; 8 bases match TRBD1. The CDR3 spans 22 residues. Trimming took 2 bases from V and 1 from J; bases not matched to a gene: 25. Germline V gives CDR1 SGDLS, CDR2 YYNGEE. Combining the CDR3 with reference TRBV9 and TRBJ1-1 gives the whole variable domain DSGVTQTPKHLITATGQRVTLRCSPRSGDLSVYWYQQSLDQGLQFLIQYYNGEERAKGNILERFSAQQFPDLHSELNLSSLELGDSALYFCASSVRPTIRTGSSWGNTEAFFGQGTRLTVV.

This chain links TRBV7-9 with TRBJ1-2; D might be TRBD1 (6 bases). Germline lookup yields CDR1 SEHNR and CDR2 FQNEAQ (reference sequence). V lost 3 bases and J lost 7, with 12 bases in between. This CDR3 comprises 13 residues. The CDR3 protein is CASSFGQPSGYTF. For the CDR3, the DNA is TGTGCCAGCAGCTTTGGACAGCCCAGTGGCTACACCTTC.

The rearrangement uses TRBV10-3 and TRBJ1-1; a weak D match, TRBD1 (5 bases). Looked up from germline, CDR1 is ENHRY and CDR2 is SYGVKD. The CDR3 contains 16 residues. V was pared by 11 bases and J by 4 bases, with 26 bases between. The CDR3 loop is CAASRTESREGTEAFF. For the CDR3, the DNA is TGTGCCGCCTCCCGGACCGAATCCAGGGAGGGCACTGAAGCTTTCTTT.